A single sample gave rise to the 27 T cell receptor beta chains below, sequenced in a study of pediatric ulcerative colitis. The table came from immunoSEQ multiplex PCR; TCRdb's copy has only in-frame clones and leaves some out. Of about 60,000 clones in the sample, 80% to 90% were seen once. Sequencing was carried out using blood. Receptors originate from a boy between 10 and 17 years old who was a control in a study of pediatric ulcerative colitis.

This clone was observed a single time. The chain joins TRBV7-2 to TRBJ2-5; the match to TRBD1 covers 12 bases. Trimming at V came to 3 bases and at J to 5 bases, leaving 7 bases not matched to a gene. CDR1 and CDR2 (germline): SGHTA, FQGNSA. The CDR3 spans 16 residues. CDR3 DNA: TGTGCCAGCAGCTTCCTCCGGGACAGGGGGCTTGAGACCCAGTACTTC. It encodes CASSFLRDRGLETQYF.

This clone was seen a few times. This rearrangement joins TRBV7-9 to TRBJ1-3; D is ambiguous. CDR3 length equals 12 residues. CDR1 and CDR2 from the germline V gene are SEHNR and FQNEAQ (reference sequence). V was cut by 9 bases and J by 0 bases, with 6 bases left in between. In DNA form, the CDR3 reads TGTGCCAGTCGGGACTCTGGAAACACCATATATTTT. This translates into CASRDSGNTIYF.

The V and J genes are TRBV19 and TRBJ2-7; 9 bases map to TRBD1. Germline V gene lookup returns CDR1 LNHDA and CDR2 SQIVND (reference sequence). CDR3 length: 15 residues. Unmatched junction bases numbered 8, after V lost 5 bases and J lost 3 bases. The CDR3 loop reads CASSGPGQGIYEQYF. The CDR3 DNA reads as TGTGCCAGTAGTGGGCCGGGACAGGGAATCTACGAGCAGTACTTC.

The CDR3 coding sequence is TGTGCCATCAGTGAGGACGGGAACTATGGCTACACCTTC. It translates to CAISEDGNYGYTF. This chain links TRBV10-3 with TRBJ1-2; D remains unclear. V lost 2 bases to trimming and J lost 2 bases, with 6 bases between them. The CDR3 sequence is 13 residues long. From germline, CDR1 is ENHRY and CDR2 SYGVKD.

This rearrangement joins TRBV28 to TRBJ2-5, with 11 positions matching TRBD1. V was pared by 6 bases and J by 4 bases, with 7 bases of the junction left unmatched. The CDR3 consists of 15 residues. Germline assignment: CDR1 MDHEN and CDR2 SYDVKM. The CDR3 region is CASREPGQGGETQYF. The CDR3 DNA reads TGTGCCAGCAGGGAACCGGGACAGGGGGGAGAGACCCAGTACTTC.

The chain is built from TRBV30 and TRBJ2-3; no clear D gene. The CDR3 contains 17 residues. Looked up from germline, CDR1 is GTSNPN and CDR2 is SVGIG (reference sequence). V gave up 0 bases and J gave up 3 bases, with 19 bases separating them. CDR3 sequence: CAWSVRQLILVTDTQYF. CDR3 bases: TGTGCCTGGAGTGTACGTCAGCTAATACTCGTTACAGATACGCAGTATTTT.

The chain is built from TRBV15 and TRBJ2-2; TRBD2 agrees at 7 bases. V lost 5 bases to trimming and J lost 4 bases; unmatched junction nucleotides: 4. Looked up from germline, CDR1 is LNHNV and CDR2 is YYDKDF (reference sequence). This CDR3 comprises 14 residues. The CDR3 sequence: CATSAGESTGELFF. The CDR3 nucleotides read TGTGCCACCAGCGCGGGGGAGAGCACCGGGGAGCTGTTTTTT.

Only one count was recorded for this clone. The CDR3 here is CASSLAFSGLNTEAFF. CDR3 sequence (DNA): TGCGCCAGCAGCCTAGCCTTTTCGGGGTTGAACACTGAAGCTTTCTTT. The chain employs TRBV5-1 and TRBJ1-1, with D unclear. The germline gives CDR1 SGHRS, CDR2 YFSETQ. V was trimmed by 4 bases and J by 0 bases, leaving 16 bases between them. CDR3 length equals 16 residues. Filled out from reference TRBV5-1 and TRBJ1-1, the complete variable domain reads KAGVTQTPRYLIKTRGQQVTLSCSPISGHRSVSWYQQTPGQGLQFLFEYFSETQRNKGNFPGRFSGRQFSNSRSEMNVSTLELGDSALYLCASSLAFSGLNTEAFFGQGTRLTVV.

This clone is a singleton in its sample. The V and J genes are TRBV9 and TRBJ1-5; 11 bases fit TRBD1. This CDR3 has 15 amino acids. Germline V gene sequence: CDR1 SGDLS, CDR2 YYNGEE. Trimming at V came to 5 bases and at J to 6 bases, leaving 7 bases not matched to a gene. The CDR3 DNA follows: TGTGCCAGCAGTATCGGACAGGGGGCGGGTCAGCCCCAGCATTTT. This encodes CASSIGQGAGQPQHF.

The gene calls are TRBV29-1 and TRBJ2-7; 7 bases are shared with TRBD2. V trimming: 2 bases; J trimming: 5 bases; junction bases outside the gene matches: 9. Germline V gives CDR1 SQVTM, CDR2 ANQGSEA. The CDR3 is 14 amino acids. In DNA, the CDR3 is TGCAGCGTTGAATTGCGGGAGTCGCAGAACGAGCAGTACTTC. This translates into CSVELRESQNEQYF.

This chain links TRBV4-3 with TRBJ1-2; tentative D call: TRBD1 (5 bases). V lost 0 bases and J 3 bases, leaving 11 bases between the germline ends. Germline assignment: CDR1 LGHNA and CDR2 YSLEER. There are 15 residues in the CDR3. CDR3 nucleotide sequence: TGCGCCAGCAGCCAAGATCCGACAGCCTACTATGGCTACACCTTC. Translated: CASSQDPTAYYGYTF.

The gene calls are TRBV2 and TRBJ2-7; TRBD2 matches at 11 bases. Germline lookup yields CDR1 SNHLY and CDR2 FYNNEI. V lost 6 bases to trimming and J lost 7 bases; unmatched junction nucleotides: 8. The CDR3 consists of 14 residues. CDR3 amino acids: CASRLAGASGEQYF. For the CDR3, the DNA is TGTGCCAGCAGACTAGCGGGGGCTTCTGGGGAGCAGTACTTC.

The chain is built from TRBV9 and TRBJ1-2; tentative D call: TRBD1 (6 bases). The CDR3 is 13 amino acids. V was trimmed by 0 bases and J by 5 bases, leaving 8 bases between them. CDR1 SGDLS and CDR2 YYNGEE come from the germline V gene. The DNA of the CDR3 is TGTGCCAGCAGCGTAGAGGACAGTTATGGCTACACCTTC. It yields the protein CASSVEDSYGYTF.

The chain uses TRBV4-2 and TRBJ2-7, with D maybe TRBD2 (6 bases). Trimming removed 1 base from V and 3 bases from J, with 16 bases in between. The CDR3 has 16 amino acids. The germline CDR1 and CDR2 sequences are LGHNA and YNFKEQ. DNA for the CDR3: TGTGCCAGCAGCCAAGGGCGGGGTGGGGAGAACTACGAGCAGTACTTC. It yields the protein CASSQGRGGENYEQYF.

This sequence joins TRBV29-1 and TRBJ2-7; TRBD1 is a possible D gene (6 bases). Deletions cut 7 bases from V and 2 bases from J, with 12 bases between. CDR3 length: 12 amino acids. Germline CDR1 reads SQVTM; CDR2 reads ANQGSEA. DNA for the CDR3: TGCAGCGCACCACACAGGGCCTACGAGCAGTACTTC. Protein: CSAPHRAYEQYF.

The V and J genes are TRBV5-5 and TRBJ2-7; D unresolved. CDR3 size: 14 residues. The ends were cut back, 4 bases at V and 2 bases at J, with 13 bases in the middle. Per germline, CDR1 SGHKS and CDR2 YYEKEE (reference sequence). This CDR3 reads CASSRDSGPYEQYF. The DNA of the CDR3 is TGTGCCAGCAGCCGCGACTCGGGTCCCTACGAGCAGTACTTC.

The chain joins TRBV21-1 to TRBJ1-5; the table's D call, TRBD1, has no DNA check behind it. TRBV21-1 is flagged as a pseudogene. The CDR3 is made up of 16 amino acids. CDR3 DNA: TGTGCCAGCAGCAAAGTTTGCCAGGGTCAAGATCAGCCCCAGCATTTT. Residues: CASSKVCQGQDQPQHF.

V gene TRBV19 combines with J gene TRBJ1-1, with D possibly matching TRBD1 (5 bases). CDR3 size: 11 residues. Per germline, CDR1 LNHDA and CDR2 SQIVND (reference sequence). The germline V and J ends were trimmed by 10 bases and 4 bases, with 10 bases remaining between them. CDR3 sequence (DNA): TGTGCCACCGCAGGGTCCACTGAAGCTTTCTTT. This gives the protein CATAGSTEAFF. Together with reference TRBV19 and TRBJ1-1, the CDR3 gives the full variable domain: DGGITQSPKYLFRKEGQNVTLSCEQNLNHDAMYWYRQDPGQGLRLIYYSQIVNDFQKGDIAEGYSVSREKKESFPLTVTSAQKNPTAFYLCATAGSTEAFFGQGTRLTVV.

The chain uses TRBV19 and TRBJ2-1, with D possibly being TRBD1 (5 bases). This CDR3 is built from 14 residues. V was clipped by 7 bases and J by 11 bases, with 21 bases between them. CDR1 and CDR2 from the germline V gene are LNHDA and SQIVND (reference sequence). In DNA form, the CDR3 reads TGTGCCAGTACCCTGTCGTATCAGTCGGACAAGCAGTTCTTC. The encoded protein is CASTLSYQSDKQFF.

This chain joins TRBV29-1 and TRBJ1-1; no firm D call. The germline gives CDR1 SQVTM, CDR2 ANQGSEA. The V and J ends lost 3 bases and 2 bases respectively, with 10 bases between them. The CDR3 is made up of 13 amino acids. CDR3 sequence: CSVDGSANTEAFF. The CDR3 nucleotides read TGCAGCGTTGATGGCTCGGCCAACACTGAAGCTTTCTTT. Using reference TRBV29-1 and TRBJ1-1 for the parts outside the CDR3, the full variable domain is SAVISQKPSRDICQRGTSLTIQCQVDSQVTMMFWYRQQPGQSLTLIATANQGSEATYESGFVIDKFPISRPNLTFSTLTVSNMSPEDSSIYLCSVDGSANTEAFFGQGTRLTVV.

CDR3 coding DNA: TGCGCCAGCAGCTTGAACTCGGCCCGGGTAGTTTCTTTTAGCACAGATACGCAGTATTTT. Protein product: CASSLNSARVVSFSTDTQYF. The chain uses TRBV5-1 and TRBJ2-3; D gene ambiguous. Germline V gene sequence: CDR1 SGHRS, CDR2 YFSETQ. This CDR3 is 20 amino acids long. V shed 1 base and J shed 0 bases, with 24 bases lying between them.

This clone was counted a few times. The V gene is TRBV21-1, the J gene TRBJ1-1. TRBV21-1 is a recognized pseudogene. The CDR3 contains 16 residues. The CDR3 spells CASSIMIATIRTEAFF. CDR3 bases: TGTGCCAGCAGCATCATGATAGCTACAATTCGCACTGAAGCTTTCTTT.

The gene calls are TRBV9 and TRBJ2-3; D is ambiguous. The CDR3 is made up of 16 amino acids. CDR1 and CDR2 from the germline V gene are SGDLS and YYNGEE. V was trimmed by 3 bases and J by 1 base, leaving 15 bases between them. CDR3 sequence (DNA): TGTGCCAGCAGCGAGTTACCCTTATCGGGCACAGATACGCAGTATTTT. Residues: CASSELPLSGTDTQYF.

This rearrangement joins TRBV6-1 to TRBJ1-4; D not certain. With 0 bases removed from V and 1 base from J, the gap between germline ends came to 6 bases. Germline V gene data show CDR1 as MNHNS and CDR2 as SASEGT. This CDR3 is 15 amino acids long. CDR3 in DNA: TGTGCCAGCAGTGAAGCTTTGGGAACTAATGAAAAACTGTTTTTT. Its translation is CASSEALGTNEKLFF.

The gene calls are TRBV6-6 and TRBJ2-1; 9 bases are shared with TRBD2. Per the germline V gene, CDR1 is MNHNY and CDR2 is SVGAGI (reference sequence). With 2 bases clipped from V and 3 bases from J, the junction kept 5 bases outside the gene matches. The length of the CDR3 is 16 residues. CDR3 nucleotides: TGTGCCAGCAGTTACGGGCTAGCGGGGTACTACAATGAGCAGTTCTTC. Translated, it gives CASSYGLAGYYNEQFF.

The chain combines TRBV11-2 with TRBJ2-2, with 14 bases fitting TRBD2. V trimming: 1 base; J trimming: 7 bases; junction bases outside the gene matches: 11. The CDR3 is 19 amino acids. In germline, CDR1 is SGHAT, CDR2 FQNNGV. The CDR3 bases are TGTGCCAGCAGCTTAGGGCGACTAGCGGGAGGGCGTTTCGGCGGGGAGCTGTTTTTT. Translation: CASSLGRLAGGRFGGELFF.

The CDR3 region has the DNA TGCAGCGTTCGACAGGGGGCCACCTACGAGCAGTACTTC. This encodes CSVRQGATYEQYF. V is TRBV29-1 and J is TRBJ2-7; 10 nucleotides align to TRBD1. The CDR3 contains 13 residues. J gave up 2 bases and V 5 bases, and 3 bases lay outside the gene matches. From germline, CDR1 is SQVTM and CDR2 ANQGSEA.